This T cell receptor beta chain was recovered during a study of blood T cells in healthy people across ages. At the level of the study: About one barcoded beta molecule per two T cells was captured by template switching.

Per the germline V gene, CDR1 is LNHDA and CDR2 is SQIVND (reference sequence). There are 14 residues in the CDR3. V was cut by 8 bases and J by 0 bases, with 10 bases left in between. The study, taken as a whole, reports: Unsorted PBMCs blocked a conclusive comparison of naive and antigen-experienced cells. Expanded clonotype shifts may have been confounded, as the donors had an unknown CMV status.

For this clonotype: Its antigen is undetermined.

Primed by a sample-barcoded 5' primer and a J-beta primer mix, a second PCR proceeded for 7 to 11 cycles. TCRdb recomputed calls from the 5' RACE reads with MiXCR, one row per CDR3 protein. The repertoire holds about 970,000 distinct CDR3 sequences, with about 53% as singletons. Each individual donor underwent a draw of ten milliliters of peripheral blood. The sequence derives from a woman aged 55-75 years in good health. The source material was blood. The chain joins TRBV19 to TRBJ2-2, with D unclear. CDR3 in amino acids: CASLAETNTGELFF. CDR3 in DNA: TGTGCCAGTCTGGCGGAGACGAACACCGGGGAGCTGTTTTTT. Together with reference TRBV19 and TRBJ2-2, the CDR3 gives the full variable domain: DGGITQSPKYLFRKEGQNVTLSCEQNLNHDAMYWYRQDPGQGLRLIYYSQIVNDFQKGDIAEGYSVSREKKESFPLTVTSAQKNPTAFYLCASLAETNTGELFFGEGSRLTVL.